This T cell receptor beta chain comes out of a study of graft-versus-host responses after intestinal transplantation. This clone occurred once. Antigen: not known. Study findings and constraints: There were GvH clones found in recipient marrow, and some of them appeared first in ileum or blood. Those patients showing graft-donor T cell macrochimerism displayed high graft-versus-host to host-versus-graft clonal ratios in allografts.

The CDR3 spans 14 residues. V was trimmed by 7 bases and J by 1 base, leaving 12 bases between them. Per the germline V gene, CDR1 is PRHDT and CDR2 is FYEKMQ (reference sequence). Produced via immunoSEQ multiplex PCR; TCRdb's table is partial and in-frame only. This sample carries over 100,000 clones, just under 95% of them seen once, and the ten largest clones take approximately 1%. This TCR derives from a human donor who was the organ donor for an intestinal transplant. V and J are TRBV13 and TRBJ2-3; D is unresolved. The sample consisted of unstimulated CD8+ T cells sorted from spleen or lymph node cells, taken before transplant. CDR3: CASTLFGGTDTQYF. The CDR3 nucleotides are TGTGCCAGCACCCTGTTTGGCGGCACAGATACGCAGTATTTT.